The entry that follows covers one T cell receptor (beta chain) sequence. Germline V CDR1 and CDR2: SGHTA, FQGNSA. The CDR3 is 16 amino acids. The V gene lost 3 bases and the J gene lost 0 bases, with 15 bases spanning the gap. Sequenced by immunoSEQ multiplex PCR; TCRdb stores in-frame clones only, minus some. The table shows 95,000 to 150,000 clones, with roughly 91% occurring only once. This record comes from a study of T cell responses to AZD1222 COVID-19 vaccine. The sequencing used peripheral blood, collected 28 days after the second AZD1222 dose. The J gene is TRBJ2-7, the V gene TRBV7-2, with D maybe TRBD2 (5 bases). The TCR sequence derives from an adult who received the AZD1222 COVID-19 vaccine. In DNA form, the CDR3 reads TGTGCCAGCAGCTTGGATGGCGGGTCGAGCTCCTACGAGCAGTACTTC. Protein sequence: CASSLDGGSSSYEQYF.